This T cell receptor beta chain was sequenced during a study of T cell responses to AZD1222 COVID-19 vaccine. Study-wide results and limits: It was only after the peak T cell response that any repertoires were sampled. The study found vaccine-associated CD4 TCRs spanning spike, dominant at 160-218 and 743-854. Of spike-specific TCRs, nearly half reportedly target regions left unmutated in variants.

Sequenced by immunoSEQ multiplex PCR; TCRdb stores in-frame clones only, minus some. Here the sample spans around 120,000 clones, about nine tenths being singletons. This clone occurred a few times. What it binds is unknown. The source of this sequence is an adult in good health. The input for sequencing was peripheral blood, taken on day 0 of MenACWY control vaccination.

CDR3 residues: CASSLQGSGTEAFF. CDR3 in DNA: TGTGCCAGCAGCTTGCAGGGGTCAGGCACTGAAGCTTTCTTT. This chain joins TRBV5-4 and TRBJ1-1; tentatively, D is TRBD1 (6 bases). The CDR3 contains 14 residues. V lost 1 base, J lost 4 bases, and 11 bases lay in between. Looked up from germline, CDR1 is SGHNT and CDR2 is YYREEE (reference sequence).